The clone carrying this T cell receptor (beta chain) was recorded a few times. These data belong to a study of blood T cell repertoires in COVID-19. The wider study: Sites across the United States, Italy and Spain contributed samples from acute and convalescent COVID-19.

In the original analysis: Reference gene primers were amplified, and this amplification served to estimate nucleated cell counts. Assay: immunoSEQ multiplex PCR; the TCRdb copy retains only in-frame clones and omits some. V, J and clone size derive from that table, while D and trimming were established from the DNA sequence. The sample shows 100,000 to 150,000 clones, approximately 88% of them seen only once. Between the trimmed V and J ends, which lost 2 bases and 1 base, there was a span of 9 bases. CDR3 length equals 15 residues. Germline lookup yields CDR1 SGHRS and CDR2 YFSETQ. The sequencing sample was made of peripheral blood. V is TRBV5-1 and J is TRBJ2-2; D not resolved. The source of this sequence is a woman of 80 years or more with acute or convalescent COVID-19. This CDR3 reads CASSFNSGNTGELFF. CDR3 nucleotide sequence: TGCGCCAGCAGCTTTAACTCAGGGAACACCGGGGAGCTGTTTTTT.